A selection of T cell receptor beta chains follows, all from one sample in a study of T-cell reconstitution after alpha-beta-depleted transplantation in children. From the PCR reads, TCRdb called clonotypes with MiXCR, one entry per CDR3 protein. The repertoire has around 370,000 distinct CDR3 sequences, around a tenth of them found once; the top ten carry about 2.3%. Sequences were derived from PBMCs from the stem cell graft donor, sampled from the stem cell graft. The receptors here all came from a human donor who donated a stem cell graft to a child with acute lymphoblastic leukemia. CDR3s include the opening cysteine and the closing phenylalanine or tryptophan. The D gene is left open where the match is weak. Not every row has a clone size; where given, it reads once, few, many or a size class.

many	TRBD1	TRBV12-3/TRBV12-4	TRBJ1-4	14	TGTGCCAGCAGCGACAGGGCAACTAATGAAAAACTGTTTTTT	CASSDRATNEKLFF
few	.	TRBV10-2	TRBJ2-7	12	TGCGCCAGCAGTGAGTCTGCCCACGAGCAGTACTTC	CASSESAHEQYF
.	.	TRBV29-1	TRBJ2-5	8	TGCAGCGTTGGGACCCAGTACTTC	CSVGTQYF
many	TRBD2	TRBV27	TRBJ2-1	15	TGTGCCAGCAGTTTAGGGACACTAGCGGCGGATGAGCAGTTCTTC	CASSLGTLAADEQFF
many	TRBD2	TRBV20-1	TRBJ2-7	13	TGCAGTACCATTAGCGGGAGAGTCCACGAGCAGTACTTC	CSTISGRVHEQYF
many	.	TRBV9	TRBJ2-3	13	TGTGCCAGCAGCGTAGGAACTGCTGATACGCAGTATTTT	CASSVGTADTQYF
few	TRBD2	TRBV7-2	TRBJ2-5	15	TGTGCCAGCAGCCAGAGCGGGACTAGCGCGGAGACCCAGTACTTC	CASSQSGTSAETQYF
.	.	TRBV5-1	TRBJ2-3	14	TGCGCCAGCAATGCTGACTCTAGCACAGATACGCAGTATTTT	CASNADSSTDTQYF
many	TRBD2	TRBV5-1	TRBJ2-1	14	TGCGCCAGCAGCTACGGGACTAGCGGAGCGGAACAGTTCTTC	CASSYGTSGAEQFF
.	.	TRBV9	TRBJ1-5	12	TGTGCCAGCAGCGGCCTGGGTCAGCCCCAGCATTTT	CASSGLGQPQHF
.	TRBD2	TRBV20-1	TRBJ2-1	15	TGCAGTGCTGCAGCACTAGCGGGGCGATACAATGAGCAGTTCTTC	CSAAALAGRYNEQFF
many	.	TRBV12-3/TRBV12-4	TRBJ2-2	13	TGTGCCAGCTGGCTAGGGGGGGCCGGGGAGCTGTTTTTT	CASWLGGAGELFF
few	TRBD1	TRBV2	TRBJ1-4	15	TGTGCCAGCAGTGACCCGGGACAGGCTAATGAAAAACTGTTTTTT	CASSDPGQANEKLFF
few	.	TRBV4-1	TRBJ1-1	17	TGCGCCAGCAGCCAAGATGGTCGGGGGGGGTCGAACACTGAAGCTTTCTTT	CASSQDGRGGSNTEAFF
.	.	TRBV6-5	TRBJ2-5	16	TGTGCCAGCAGTTACTCCAGGGGCAAGGGGCAAGAGACCCAGTACTTC	CASSYSRGKGQETQYF
.	TRBD1	TRBV2	TRBJ1-5	15	TGTGCCAGCAGTGAAGCCCCGACAGGGAACCAGCCCCAGCATTTT	CASSEAPTGNQPQHF
many	.	TRBV5-1	TRBJ1-2	14	TGCGCCAGCAGCGAGAACGCGGGGTCCAATGGCTACACCTTC	CASSENAGSNGYTF
.	.	TRBV18	TRBJ1-1	11	TGTGCCAGCTCACCAGGGGATGAAGCTTTCTTT	CASSPGDEAFF
few	.	TRBV2	TRBJ2-1	14	TGTGCCAGCAGCCAAACGACTGATTACAATGAGCAGTTCTTC	CASSQTTDYNEQFF
.	.	TRBV4-3	TRBJ2-3	17	TGCGCCAGCAGCCAAGATCCAAGGACATGGCGAAAAGATACGCAGTATTTT	CASSQDPRTWRKDTQYF
.	TRBD1	TRBV6-1	TRBJ2-7	11	TGTGCCAGCACCTCAGGGGGCGGGCAGTACTTC	CASTSGGGQYF
.	TRBD1	TRBV27	TRBJ1-2	13	TGTGCCAGCAGGACAGGGGGCGCGTATGGCTACACCTTC	CASRTGGAYGYTF
.	.	TRBV27	TRBJ1-1	17	TGTGCCAGCAGTTCAGATTACAGCTTAGGGTGGAACACTGAAGCTTTCTTT	CASSSDYSLGWNTEAFF
many	.	TRBV5-6	TRBJ1-1	12	TGTGCCAGCAGCTATTCCGGCACTGAAGCTTTCTTT	CASSYSGTEAFF
many	.	TRBV3-1	TRBJ2-3	13	TGTGCCAGCAGCCAAGAGGGACGTAAGGCGCAGTATTTT	CASSQEGRKAQYF
few	TRBD2	TRBV7-2	TRBJ2-3	16	TGTGCCAGCAGCCCCGGACTAGCGGGAGGTTCAGATACGCAGTATTTT	CASSPGLAGGSDTQYF
few	.	TRBV20-1	TRBJ2-5	13	TGCAGTGCTCCCGGGGAGTCTCAAGAGACCCAGTACTTC	CSAPGESQETQYF
few	.	TRBV6-6	TRBJ1-5	13	TGTGCCAGCAGTTCCTTAGAGAATCAGCCCCAGCATTTT	CASSSLENQPQHF
.	.	TRBV4-3	TRBJ2-1	16	TGCGCCAGCAGCCAAGAACAGGGACCGACCTACAATGAGCAGTTCTTC	CASSQEQGPTYNEQFF
few	.	TRBV7-9	TRBJ2-7	12	TGTGCCAGCAGCGGCATGGTCGACGAGCAGTACTTC	CASSGMVDEQYF
.	TRBD2	TRBV27	TRBJ2-7	17	TGTGCCAGCTCGGGACTAGCGGGAGGAGGATGGTCCTACGAGCAGTACTTC	CASSGLAGGGWSYEQYF
few	.	TRBV3-1	TRBJ2-5	15	TGTGCCAGCAGCCCCCTAGCGTCGGGGGCGGAGACCCAGTACTTC	CASSPLASGAETQYF
few	.	TRBV4-1	TRBJ1-2	13	TGCGCCAGCAGCCAAGGGGGGAACTATGGCTACACCTTC	CASSQGGNYGYTF
.	TRBD2	TRBV5-1	TRBJ2-1	14	TGCGCCAGCAGGACTAGCGGGAGGGGCAATGAGCAGTTCTTC	CASRTSGRGNEQFF
.	.	TRBV7-2	TRBJ2-7	15	TGTGCCAGCAGCTTAGGGAGGGACAAGTTCTACGAGCAGTACTTC	CASSLGRDKFYEQYF
many	TRBD2	TRBV27	TRBJ2-3	17	TGTGCCAGCAGTCAGGGACTAGCGGGCGAGGACACAGATACGCAGTATTTT	CASSQGLAGEDTDTQYF
few	.	TRBV6-1	TRBJ1-1	14	TGTGCCAGCGCCCTACCCAGGGAGGGCACTGAAGCTTTCTTT	CASALPREGTEAFF
.	.	TRBV11-2	TRBJ2-1	12	TGTGCCAGCAGACATAGATCCAATGAGCAGTTCTTC	CASRHRSNEQFF
few	TRBD1	TRBV20-1	TRBJ1-6	13	TGCAGTGCCCGCGGGACAGCTAATTCACCCCTCCACTTT	CSARGTANSPLHF
.	TRBD1	TRBV27	TRBJ1-6	19	TGTGCCAGCAGTTCGGGACAGGGGACGAACGCCTTTTATAATTCACCCCTCCACTTT	CASSSGQGTNAFYNSPLHF
many	.	TRBV7-2	TRBJ2-1	11	TGTGCCAGCAGCAATCACAATGAGCAGTTCTTC	CASSNHNEQFF
few	TRBD1	TRBV20-1	TRBJ1-5	16	TGCAGTGCTAGCCACTTGGCCGGGACAGGGAATCAGCCCCAGCATTTT	CSASHLAGTGNQPQHF
many	.	TRBV4-2	TRBJ1-2	15	TGTGCCAGCAGCCAAGGTGGAGGGGTCCGCTATGGCTACACCTTC	CASSQGGGVRYGYTF
many	.	TRBV27	TRBJ2-1	15	TGTGCCAGCAGTTTAGTGGCGGGTCTAAACAATGAGCAGTTCTTC	CASSLVAGLNNEQFF
few	TRBD2	TRBV7-2	TRBJ2-7	15	TGTGCCAGCAGCTCCGCTAGCGGGAGGAACCACGAGCAGTACTTC	CASSSASGRNHEQYF
.	.	TRBV10-3	TRBJ2-1	13	TGTGCCATCACATCTCGGGGTCTGAATGAGCAGTTCTTC	CAITSRGLNEQFF
many	.	TRBV5-8	TRBJ2-1	13	TGTGCCAGCAGCTCGGCGGGATATAATGAGCAGTTCTTC	CASSSAGYNEQFF
few	.	TRBV20-1	TRBJ2-5	14	TGCAGTGCCCCCCCTTTAAGCGTAAAAGAGACCCAGTACTTC	CSAPPLSVKETQYF
few	.	TRBV14	TRBJ1-4	14	TGTGCCAGCAGCCCCCGGGGAACTAATGAAAAACTGTTTTTT	CASSPRGTNEKLFF
few	.	TRBV20-1	TRBJ2-7	12	TGCAGTGCGCCAACGAGTGGTTACGAGCAGTACTTC	CSAPTSGYEQYF
.	.	TRBV6-5	TRBJ1-2	17	TGTGCCAGCAGTTACACGTTTCTTGGGAGCACTAACTATGGCTACACCTTC	CASSYTFLGSTNYGYTF
.	.	TRBV12-3/TRBV12-4	TRBJ2-1	14	TGTGCCAGCAGTACTCCTGGTTCCTACAATGAGCAGTTCTTC	CASSTPGSYNEQFF
many	.	TRBV29-1	TRBJ2-5	13	TGCAGCGTTGGGGATACTGGGGGAGAGACCCAGTACTTC	CSVGDTGGETQYF
.	TRBD2	TRBV4-3	TRBJ2-3	17	TGCGCCAGCAGCCAAGATTCCGTGGGGGGGACCACAGATACGCAGTATTTT	CASSQDSVGGTTDTQYF
few	.	TRBV20-1	TRBJ1-1	16	TGCAGTGCCGAAGGGGTTCTTGGGACATCGGGTTCTGAAGCTTTCTTT	CSAEGVLGTSGSEAFF